The 26 T cell receptor beta chains listed next were all sequenced from one sample in a study of Ad26.COV2.S vaccination and SARS-CoV-2 variants. Specified treatment: roughly 19 received Ad26.COV2.S at low or high dose, single or two shots; roughly five received placebo; per-sample allocation not given. Sampling was done on day 63 after the first vaccine or placebo injection. Sequencing was performed with immunoSEQ multiplex PCR; in TCRdb, only in-frame clones are kept and a portion is missing. The top ten clones hold 1.5% to 2% of a sample with 350,000 to 450,000 clones, 92% of them seen once. This specimen consisted of peripheral blood, obtained in a trial of Ad26.COV2.S vaccine versus placebo. The receptors come from a person between 18 and 65 years old who received the Ad26.COV2.S COVID-19 vaccine or a placebo.

This chain joins TRBV28 and TRBJ2-1; D not resolved. The CDR3 sequence is 15 residues long. The V gene lost 3 bases and the J gene lost 3 bases, with 12 bases spanning the gap. Germline V gene lookup returns CDR1 MDHEN and CDR2 SYDVKM. The CDR3: CASSFRGKRYNEQFF. CDR3 in DNA: TGTGCCAGCAGTTTTAGAGGAAAACGCTACAATGAGCAGTTCTTC.

This clone was seen a handful of times. The CDR3 sequence: CASSPRQGLDEQFF. CDR3 in DNA: TGTGCCAGCAGTCCCAGACAGGGACTGGATGAGCAGTTCTTC. This chain links TRBV27 with TRBJ2-1; D may be TRBD1 (7 bases). The germline V and J ends were trimmed by 5 bases and 8 bases, with 16 bases remaining between them. The length of the CDR3 is 14 residues. Germline V gene data show CDR1 as MNHEY and CDR2 as SMNVEV (reference sequence).

The chain combines TRBV27 with TRBJ2-7; 8 bases map to TRBD1. Germline CDR1 MNHEY, CDR2 SMNVEV (reference sequence). V lost 6 bases and J lost 1; bases outside the gene matches: 5. The CDR3 loop spans 14 amino acids. The CDR3 reads CASSYRGLSYEQYF. The CDR3, as DNA: TGTGCCAGCAGCTACAGGGGGTTGTCCTACGAGCAGTACTTC.

This clone has a handful of counts. The chain uses TRBV29-1 and TRBJ1-2; D is perhaps TRBD1 (6 bases). Per the germline V gene, CDR1 is SQVTM and CDR2 is ANQGSEA. This CDR3 contains 11 residues. Trimming cost V 4 bases and J 6 bases, with 9 bases left between them. The CDR3, as DNA: TGCAGCGTTGGGACAGTGGATGGCTACACCTTC. This encodes CSVGTVDGYTF.

The CDR3 spells CASSWTGNSYEQYF. The CDR3 region has the DNA TGTGCCAGCAGCTGGACAGGGAACTCCTACGAGCAGTACTTC. The V gene is TRBV14, the J gene TRBJ2-7, with 8 positions matching TRBD1. Germline assignment: CDR1 SGHDN and CDR2 FVKESK. The CDR3 contains 14 residues. J was trimmed by 0 bases and V by 5 bases; bases with no gene match: 3.

The chain combines TRBV7-2 with TRBJ2-7, with a possible D match to TRBD1 (6 bases). Trimming took off 1 base at V and 3 bases at J, with 16 bases between the two ends. Germline V gene lookup returns CDR1 SGHTA and CDR2 FQGNSA. The CDR3 extends over 16 amino acids. The CDR3 DNA reads as TGTGCCAGCAGCTTAGACTTCCAGGGGATCTACTACGAGCAGTACTTC. This sequence encodes CASSLDFQGIYYEQYF.

This chain connects TRBV19 to TRBJ2-1; perhaps D is TRBD1 or TRBD2 (5 bases each). The ends were cut back, 5 bases at V and 9 bases at J, with 11 bases in the middle. CDR1 and CDR2 (germline): LNHDA, SQIVND (reference sequence). This CDR3 has 12 residues. The CDR3 sequence is CASSLGTVEQFF. The CDR3 DNA reads as TGTGCCAGTAGTTTAGGGACGGTTGAGCAGTTCTTC.

DNA of the CDR3: TGTGCCAGCAGCCCCGTACGGAACTCTGGAAACACCATATATTTT. This codes for CASSPVRNSGNTIYF. The chain is built from TRBV7-2 and TRBJ1-3; D is unresolved. V gave up 5 bases and J gave up 0 bases, with 11 bases separating them. The CDR3 runs 15 residues. CDR1 and CDR2 (germline): SGHTA, FQGNSA.

This rearrangement joins TRBV12-3 or TRBV12-4 to TRBJ1-4, with unresolved D. The V end lost 2 bases, the J end lost 8 bases, and 9 bases lay between the germline ends. This CDR3 contains 13 residues. CDR3 in DNA: TGTGCCAGCAGTTTACAGGAATACGAAAAACTGTTTTTT. Translated, it gives CASSLQEYEKLFF.

The chain employs TRBV12-5 and TRBJ2-5, with 10 bases aligning to TRBD2. Trimming at V came to 1 base and at J to 5 bases, leaving 4 bases not matched to a gene. The V gene's germline CDR1 is LGHNT and CDR2 FRNRAP. CDR3 length: 15 residues. CDR3 sequence reads: CASGLGWGLAETQYF. DNA of the CDR3: TGTGCTAGTGGTTTGGGATGGGGACTAGCGGAGACCCAGTACTTC.

The chain joins TRBV5-1 to TRBJ2-5, with D hard to call. V lost 2 bases and J 5 bases, leaving 13 bases between the germline ends. CDR3 length: 14 amino acids. Germline values: CDR1 SGHRS, CDR2 YFSETQ. The CDR3 nucleotides are TGCGCCAGCAGCTTTACAAGGGCCGAGGAGACCCAGTACTTC. Translation: CASSFTRAEETQYF.

This clone is a singleton in its sample. The J gene is TRBJ1-3, the V gene TRBV7-8; D is uncertain. The CDR3 runs 13 residues. Trimming took 5 bases from V and 4 from J, leaving 9 bases between them. Germline V gene sequence: CDR1 SGHVS, CDR2 FQNEAQ. In DNA, the CDR3 is TGTGCCAGCAGCCTAACTTTCGGAAACACCATATATTTT. This translates into CASSLTFGNTIYF. Supplemented by reference TRBV7-8 and TRBJ1-3, the full variable domain reads GAGVSQSPRYKVAKRGQDVALRCDPISGHVSLFWYQQALGQGPEFLTYFQNEAQLDKSGLPSDRFFAERPEGSVSTLKIQRTQQEDSAVYLCASSLTFGNTIYFGEGSWLTVV.

The V call is TRBV7-2, the J call TRBJ2-3; TRBD2 is a possible D gene (7 bases). This CDR3 is 15 amino acids long. From germline, CDR1 is SGHTA and CDR2 FQGNSA. Trimming stripped 1 base from V and 4 bases from J, with 12 bases between. As DNA, the CDR3 is TGTGCCAGCAGCTTAGTGGTCGGGGGGCCAGATACGCAGTATTTT. Its protein product is CASSLVVGGPDTQYF.

This chain joins TRBV28 and TRBJ2-7; weak D call: TRBD1 (6 bases). The V gene lost 5 bases and the J gene lost 2 bases, with 16 bases spanning the gap. This CDR3 is 15 amino acids long. CDR1 and CDR2 (germline): MDHEN, SYDVKM. CDR3 in amino acids: CASSGGLEAAYEQYF. The CDR3 nucleotides read TGTGCCAGCAGTGGGGGCTTAGAGGCAGCCTACGAGCAGTACTTC.

The chain employs TRBV27 and TRBJ2-7; D unclear. Germline V lookup: CDR1 MNHEY, CDR2 SMNVEV (reference sequence). CDR3 length equals 12 residues. V lost 8 bases, J lost 6 bases, and 14 bases lay in between. CDR3 bases: TGTGCCAGCGGCCATCTAAAGTTCGAGCAGTACTTC. Protein product: CASGHLKFEQYF.

The chain couples TRBV9 to TRBJ2-3; D is unresolved. The CDR3 runs 14 residues. Germline CDR1 is SGDLS and CDR2 is YYNGEE. V lost 2 bases, J lost 2 bases, and 9 bases lay in between. The CDR3 DNA sequence: TGTGCCAGCAGCGTTCCTGCCATCACAGATACGCAGTATTTT. Amino acids: CASSVPAITDTQYF.

This clone was seen just once. The chain employs TRBV10-3 and TRBJ2-7; D gene uncertain. The CDR3 has 13 residues. V was pared by 3 bases and J by 6 bases, with 12 bases between. Germline lookup yields CDR1 ENHRY and CDR2 SYGVKD. Here the CDR3 reads CAISDGRPGEQYF. The CDR3 DNA is TGTGCCATCAGTGATGGACGGCCGGGCGAGCAGTACTTC.

The chain has TRBV11-2 and TRBJ2-1; 9 bases match TRBD2. The germline gives CDR1 SGHAT, CDR2 FQNNGV. The CDR3 length is 18 residues. V shed 5 bases, J shed 4 bases, and the junction held 15 bases outside the gene matches. CDR3 in DNA: TGTGCCAGCAGCCCCTTATCTAGCGGGGCCCAGATATACAATGAGCAGTTCTTC. Translated, it gives CASSPLSSGAQIYNEQFF. The full variable domain, rest sourced from reference TRBV11-2 and TRBJ2-1, is EAGVAQSPRYKIIEKRQSVAFWCNPISGHATLYWYQQILGQGPKLLIQFQNNGVVDDSQLPKDRFSAERLKGVDSTLKIQPAKLEDSAVYLCASSPLSSGAQIYNEQFFGPGTRLTVL.

This chain connects TRBV30 to TRBJ2-3; D remains ambiguous. Germline CDR1 is GTSNPN and CDR2 is SVGIG (reference sequence). The CDR3 contains 14 residues. Trimming took off 0 bases at V and 3 bases at J, with 10 bases between the two ends. CDR3 bases: TGTGCCTGGAGTGTTGGTAGACAAACAGATACGCAGTATTTT. Translation gives CAWSVGRQTDTQYF.

The V call is TRBV6-2 or TRBV6-3, the J call TRBJ2-1, with D perhaps matching TRBD1 (5 bases). The germline V gene has CDR1 MNHEY and CDR2 SVGEGT. The CDR3 is made up of 15 amino acids. V lost 0 bases to trimming and J lost 8 bases, with 14 bases between them. The DNA for the CDR3 is TGTGCCAGCAGTTACTCGCTGCTAGACAGTGATGAGCAGTTCTTC. The encoded protein is CASSYSLLDSDEQFF.

The chain recombines TRBV6-5 with TRBJ1-2; TRBD1 matches 7 bases. The CDR3 covers 16 residues. V dropped 4 bases and J dropped 1; count of bases not matched to a gene: 9. From germline, CDR1 is MNHEY and CDR2 SVGAGI. The DNA for the CDR3 is TGTGCCAGCAGTTCCCGATACACAGGGGATAACTATGGCTACACCTTC. This encodes CASSSRYTGDNYGYTF.

This chain links TRBV28 with TRBJ1-5; D ambiguous. The V and J ends lost 6 bases and 11 bases respectively, with 14 bases between them. The germline V gene encodes CDR1 MDHEN and CDR2 SYDVKM. The CDR3 runs to 12 residues. In nucleotides, the CDR3 is TGTGCCAGCAGACCACTGGGGTTGGCCCAGCATTTT. Translation: CASRPLGLAQHF.

The V gene is TRBV11-2, the J gene TRBJ2-7; D is unresolved. The CDR3 length is 13 residues. Germline V gene data show CDR1 as SGHAT and CDR2 as FQNNGV. V lost 5 bases, J lost 3 bases, and 11 bases lay in between. CDR3 protein: CASSPRPYYEQYF. CDR3 DNA sequence: TGTGCCAGCAGCCCCCGACCGTACTACGAGCAGTACTTC.

This rearrangement joins TRBV7-6 to TRBJ2-1; 9 positions agree with TRBD2. Germline V gene lookup returns CDR1 SGHVS and CDR2 FNYEAQ. The CDR3 covers 16 residues. The ends lost 5 bases at V and 8 bases at J; junction bases unmatched: 13. The CDR3 sequence: CASSTPLAGGPYEQFF. In DNA form, the CDR3 reads TGTGCCAGCAGCACCCCTCTGGCGGGGGGGCCGTATGAGCAGTTCTTC. Looking up the rest from reference TRBV7-6 and TRBJ2-1 gives the full variable domain: GAGVSQSPRYKVTKRGQDVALRCDPISGHVSLYWYRQALGQGPEFLTYFNYEAQQDKSGLPNDRFSAERPEGSISTLTIQRTEQRDSAMYRCASSTPLAGGPYEQFFGPGTRLTVL.

The V gene is TRBV30, the J gene TRBJ1-5; 8 nucleotides align to TRBD1. The CDR3 contains 13 residues. J lost 6 bases, V lost 2 bases, and 3 bases had no gene match. Germline V gene sequence: CDR1 GTSNPN, CDR2 SVGIG (reference sequence). The CDR3, as DNA: TGTGCCTGGAGTCAGGGGGCCTTTCAGCCCCAGCATTTT. Its translation is CAWSQGAFQPQHF.

The V and J genes are TRBV5-6 and TRBJ1-1, with 12 bases that match TRBD1. V lost 1 base to trimming and J lost 0 bases; unmatched junction nucleotides: 7. This CDR3 contains 18 residues. Germline V gene data show CDR1 as SGHDT and CDR2 as YYEEEE. CDR3 loop: CASSLMGQGAFMNTEAFF. In nucleotides, the CDR3 is TGTGCCAGCAGCTTGATGGGACAGGGGGCCTTTATGAACACTGAAGCTTTCTTT.